This T cell receptor (beta chain) is drawn from a study of PD-1 blockade in classical Hodgkin lymphoma. Study overall: Nivolumab was administered to patients intravenously at 3 mg/kg every 2 weeks. Regarding the study as a whole: Baseline diversity resembling that of newly diagnosed patients was seen in complete responders. It was reported that newly diagnosed patients had less baseline TCR diversity than healthy donors.

CDR1 and CDR2 from the germline V gene are LNHDA and SQIVND (reference sequence). CDR3 length: 16 residues. Unmatched junction bases numbered 7, after V lost 4 bases and J lost 2 bases. Sequenced by immunoSEQ multiplex PCR; TCRdb stores in-frame clones only, minus some. The sample consists of approximately 16,000 clones, around nine tenths of them appearing once. Points on this clone: Antigen: not known.

Time point meaning: cycle 4 day 1 (C4D1), after six to seven weeks of nivolumab. No patient escaped relapse after autologous stem cell transplantation, and brentuximab vedotin exposure varied. PBMCs, once thawed, yielded CD8+ T cells isolated by magnetic negative selection. The source of this sequence is a human donor with classical Hodgkin lymphoma. The gene calls are TRBV19 and TRBJ2-7; TRBD2 aligns across 11 bases. The material sequenced was CD8+ T cells from blood, taken before the fourth cycle of nivolumab. The CDR3 coding sequence is TGTGCCAGTAGTACTCCTGGACTAGCGGGCGCCTACGAGCAGTACTTC. Its protein is CASSTPGLAGAYEQYF.